This T cell receptor beta chain was sequenced for a study of blood T cells in healthy people across ages. Notes on the study in general: Strongly correlated with naive T cell percentage was TCR beta diversity. Investigators viewed diversity estimates from one million T cells as underestimates, the study reported.

As concerns this clonotype: Antigen unknown.

CDR3 length equals 15 residues. Germline lookup yields CDR1 DFQATT and CDR2 SNEGSKA (reference sequence). Trimming stripped 0 bases from V and 0 bases from J, with 11 bases between. Combining a sample-barcoded 5' primer with a J-beta primer mix, a second PCR ran for 7 to 11 cycles. All cDNA molecules were each tagged by a template-switch adaptor with 12 random nucleotides. TCRdb re-called the 5' RACE reads with MiXCR, one entry per CDR3 protein. Among around 870,000 distinct CDR3 sequences listed, 25% to 30% were seen once. Each donor was a healthy Caucasian individual from Russia, aged roughly 6 to 95.

The receptor comes from a woman of 80 years or more in good health. Material: blood. This chain joins TRBV20-1 and TRBJ1-2; no clear D gene. In DNA form, the CDR3 reads TGCAGTGCTAGAGAGCAGTCCCTGACTAACTATGGCTACACCTTC. Protein: CSAREQSLTNYGYTF.